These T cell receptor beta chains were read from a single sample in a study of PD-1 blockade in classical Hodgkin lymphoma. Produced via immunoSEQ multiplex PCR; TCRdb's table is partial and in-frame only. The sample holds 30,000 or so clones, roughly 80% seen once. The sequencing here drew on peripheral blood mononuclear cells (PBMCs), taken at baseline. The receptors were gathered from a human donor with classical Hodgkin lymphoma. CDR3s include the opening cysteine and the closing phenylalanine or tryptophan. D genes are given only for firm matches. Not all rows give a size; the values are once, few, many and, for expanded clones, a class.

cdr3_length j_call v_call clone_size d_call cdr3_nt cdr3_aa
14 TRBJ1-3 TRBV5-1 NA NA TGCGCCAGCCAGGCGGGGAGGGCTGGAAACACCATATATTTT CASQAGRAGNTIYF
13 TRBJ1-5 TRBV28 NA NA TGTGCCAGCAGTTTTAGCAACAATCAGCCCCAGCATTTT CASSFSNNQPQHF
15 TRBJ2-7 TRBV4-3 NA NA TGCGCCAGCAGCCAAGATTGGGCCAACTCCTACGAGCAGTACTTC CASSQDWANSYEQYF
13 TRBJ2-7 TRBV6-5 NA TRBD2 TGTGCCAGCGTCGGGACTACTCATCGTGAGCAGTACTTC CASVGTTHREQYF
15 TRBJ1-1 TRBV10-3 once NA TGTGCCATCAGCAGATTGAGGGAAGGCGACACTGAAGCTTTCTTT CAISRLREGDTEAFF
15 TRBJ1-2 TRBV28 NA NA TGTGCCAGCAGTTTAGTTGGCGAGGGGGTTGGGGGCTACACCTTC CASSLVGEGVGGYTF
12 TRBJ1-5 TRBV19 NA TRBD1 TGTGCCAGCCGGGACAGTAATCAGCCCCAGCATTTT CASRDSNQPQHF
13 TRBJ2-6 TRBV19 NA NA TGTGCCAGTAGGTACTCTGGGGCCAACGTCCTGACTTTC CASRYSGANVLTF
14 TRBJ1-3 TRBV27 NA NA TGTGCCAGCACCTCCCTGAGCTCTGGAAACACCATATATTTT CASTSLSSGNTIYF
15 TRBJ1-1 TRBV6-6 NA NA TGTGCCAGCAGTTACTCGAGGACCTCCGACACTGAAGCTTTCTTT CASSYSRTSDTEAFF
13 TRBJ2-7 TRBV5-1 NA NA TGCGCCAGCAGCTTGGTTGGGGGCTACGAGCAGTACTTC CASSLVGGYEQYF
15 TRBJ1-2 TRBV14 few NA TGTGCCAGCAGTCGGTTCGCTCAATGGAACTATGGCTACACCTTC CASSRFAQWNYGYTF
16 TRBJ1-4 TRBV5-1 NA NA TGCGCCAGCAGCTCAACGGGTGGGATTAACGGAGAAAAACTGTTTTTT CASSSTGGINGEKLFF
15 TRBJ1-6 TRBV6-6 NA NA TGTGCCAGCAGCCAGACATTCGAACTTAATTCACCCCTCCACTTT CASSQTFELNSPLHF
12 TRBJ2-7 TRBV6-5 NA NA TGTGCCAGCAGCCGGGCCGGACGGGAGCAGTACTTC CASSRAGREQYF
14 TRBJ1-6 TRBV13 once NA TGTGCCAGCAGGGTACAGGGCCGCCTTCTCCACCTCCACTTT CASRVQGRLLHLHF
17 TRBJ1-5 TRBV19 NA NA TGTGCCAGTAATCCAATCACAGGGTTCGGGGGCAATCAGCCCCAGCATTTT CASNPITGFGGNQPQHF
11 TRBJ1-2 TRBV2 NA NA TGTGCCAGCAAGTGGATCTATGGCTACACCTTC CASKWIYGYTF
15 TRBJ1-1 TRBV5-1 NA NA TGCGCCAGCAGCTCACAAGGAATGGGCGGCACTGAAGCTTTCTTT CASSSQGMGGTEAFF
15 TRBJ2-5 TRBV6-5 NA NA TGTGCCAGCAGCCCTTCATTCCAAGGGAGAAGGACCCAGTACTTC CASSPSFQGRRTQYF
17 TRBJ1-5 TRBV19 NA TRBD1 TGTGCCAGTAGTATGCCGACCGGGACAGGTAGCAATCAGCCCCAGCATTTT CASSMPTGTGSNQPQHF
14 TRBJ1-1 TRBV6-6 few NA TGTGCCACCCGCTCCGGGACCCTTACCTCTGAAGCTTTCTTT CATRSGTLTSEAFF
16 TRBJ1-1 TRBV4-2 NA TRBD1 TGTGCCAGCAGCCCCGAGGGACAGCGGGCAAACACTGAAGCTTTCTTT CASSPEGQRANTEAFF
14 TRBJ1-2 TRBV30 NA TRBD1 TGTGCCTGGGGGGTTTTGACAGGGACGTTTGGCTACACCTTC CAWGVLTGTFGYTF
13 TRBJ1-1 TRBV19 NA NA TGTGCCAGTTGGGGCCAAGGGAACACTGAAGCTTTCTTT CASWGQGNTEAFF
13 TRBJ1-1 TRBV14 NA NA TGTGCCAGCAGCTACTTTGGAGACACTGAAGCTTTCTTT CASSYFGDTEAFF
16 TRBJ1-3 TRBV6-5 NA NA TGTGCCAGCAGTTACTCACAGGGCGTACCGGGAAACACCATATATTTT CASSYSQGVPGNTIYF
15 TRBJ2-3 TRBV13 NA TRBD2 TGTGCCAGCAGCCGAGCGGGGGGGCCTACAGATACGCAGTATTTT CASSRAGGPTDTQYF
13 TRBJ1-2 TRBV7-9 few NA TGTGCCAGCAGCTTTGCGGAGAAACTTGGCTACACCTTC CASSFAEKLGYTF
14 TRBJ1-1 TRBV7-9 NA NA TGTGCCAGCAGCTCCCCGACATCGAACACTGAAGCTTTCTTT CASSSPTSNTEAFF
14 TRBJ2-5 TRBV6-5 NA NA TGTGCCAGCAGTTACTCGGGGGTTGGCGAGACCCAGTACTTC CASSYSGVGETQYF
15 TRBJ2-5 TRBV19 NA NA TGTGCCAGTAGTATAAATTGGGATTTTCAAGAGACCCAGTACTTC CASSINWDFQETQYF
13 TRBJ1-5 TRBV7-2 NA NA TGTGCCAGCAGTGGGGAGCACAATCAGCCCCAGCATTTT CASSGEHNQPQHF
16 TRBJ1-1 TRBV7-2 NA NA TGTGCCAGCAGCCGTTTTGCGGACGGAGCGAACACTGAAGCTTTCTTT CASSRFADGANTEAFF
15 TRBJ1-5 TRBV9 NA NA TGTGCCAGCAGCGTTACCGGACAGCCTCATCAGCCCCAGCATTTT CASSVTGQPHQPQHF
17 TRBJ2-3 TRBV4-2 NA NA TGTGCCAGCAGCCAGACCGGGACCGCCGGAAGCACAGATACGCAGTATTTT CASSQTGTAGSTDTQYF
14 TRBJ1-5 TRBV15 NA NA TGTGCCACCAGCAGAGTATGGGTAAGGCAGCCCCAGCATTTT CATSRVWVRQPQHF
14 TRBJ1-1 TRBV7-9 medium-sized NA TGTGCCAGCAGCCCGACTGACATGAACACTGAAGCTTTCTTT CASSPTDMNTEAFF
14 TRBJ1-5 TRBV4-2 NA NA TGTGCCAGCAGCCAATGGGACGGGAATCAGCCCCAGCATTTT CASSQWDGNQPQHF
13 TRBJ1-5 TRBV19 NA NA TGTGCCAGTAGTAGACAAGAGAATCAGCCCCAGCATTTT CASSRQENQPQHF
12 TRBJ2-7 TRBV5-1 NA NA TGCGTCAGCAGCTTGCTTCCGTACGAGCAGTACTTC CVSSLLPYEQYF
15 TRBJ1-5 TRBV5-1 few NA TGCGCCAGCAGCTTCAGCACAGGGAGCAATCAGCCCCAGCATTTT CASSFSTGSNQPQHF
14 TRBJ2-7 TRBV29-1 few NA TGCAGCGTTCTTCTACAACTGAGTACCTACGAGCAGTACTTC CSVLLQLSTYEQYF
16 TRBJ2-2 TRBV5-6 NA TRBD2 TGTGCCAGCAGCCCCAGGACTAGCGGGGGGGCCGGGGAGCTGTTTTTT CASSPRTSGGAGELFF
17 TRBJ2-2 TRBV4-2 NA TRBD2 TGTGCCAGCAGCCAAGGAGGACTAGCGGGTTCTACCGGGGAGCTGTTTTTT CASSQGGLAGSTGELFF
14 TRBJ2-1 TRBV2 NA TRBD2 TGTGCCAGCAGGCCGGGACTAGCGGGGGGGGCCCAGTTCTTC CASRPGLAGGAQFF